These 3 T cell receptor beta chains came from one sample sequenced in a study of blood T cell repertoires in COVID-19 (dated by TCRdb to 2020 to 2022). Library generation was performed with the immunoSEQ multiplex PCR assay. Sourced from immuneACCESS, this table was stored by TCRdb with only in-frame sequences that have V and J called. A share of the clones is absent; for the studies checked, an unresolved V gene accounts for under half, and the remainder has no known explanation. In all, the sample holds some 380,000 clones, and approximately 86% of those were seen once. The ten largest make up roughly 2% of the sample. Sequences were obtained from PBMCs or T cells enriched from blood (not recorded which). The receptor source for this set is a woman in her thirties or forties with acute COVID-19.

The count of this clone is one. The V and J genes are TRBV2 and TRBJ2-5; 10 bases map to TRBD2. CDR1 and CDR2 (germline): SNHLY, FYNNEI. The CDR3 loop spans 14 amino acids. V lost 7 bases and J lost 6; bases outside the gene matches: 8. CDR3: CASMGGLARQTQYF. In DNA, the CDR3 is TGTGCCAGCATGGGGGGACTAGCGCGACAGACCCAGTACTTC.

This clone has only one observation. The genes are TRBV2 and TRBJ2-2; 12 nucleotides line up with TRBD2. CDR3 length: 15 amino acids. From germline, CDR1 is SNHLY and CDR2 FYNNEI. With V trimmed by 7 bases and J by 4 bases, 4 bases remained unmatched. For the CDR3, the DNA is TGTGCCAGCACGCGACTAGCGGGGGTCACCGGGGAGCTGTTTTTT. The encoded protein is CASTRLAGVTGELFF.

The genes are TRBV15 and TRBJ2-1, with 9 bases fitting TRBD2. Germline CDR1 and CDR2: LNHNV and YYDKDF (reference sequence). J lost 8 bases, V lost 1 base, and 6 bases had no gene match. This CDR3 is built from 15 residues. The CDR3 region is CATSRVLSGGDEQFF. The DNA of the CDR3 is TGTGCCACCAGCAGAGTCCTTAGCGGGGGTGATGAGCAGTTCTTC.